This is a list of T cell receptor beta chains from one sample in a study of Ad26.COV2.S vaccination and SARS-CoV-2 variants. Some clones are missing from TCRdb's copy, which holds only in-frame ones; the method was immunoSEQ multiplex PCR. The table records about 250,000 clones, roughly 86% of them present only once. The specimen was peripheral blood, collected in a trial of Ad26.COV2.S vaccine versus placebo. The source of these receptors is a person between 18 and 65 years old who received the Ad26.COV2.S COVID-19 vaccine or a placebo. Each CDR3 is given with its conserved first and last residue. D genes are given only for firm matches. A clone size is listed for some rows: how often the clone was seen (once, few, many), or a class if it is expanded.

j_gene | abundance | v_gene | d_gene | CDR3nt | CDR3aa
TRBJ1-5 | NA | TRBV10-1 | NA | TGCGCCAGCCCATCGAGTGGAGTCTCGGTTTTTAGCAATCAGCCCCAGCATTTT | CASPSSGVSVFSNQPQHF
TRBJ1-5 | NA | TRBV12-3/TRBV12-4 | NA | TGTGCCAGCAGTTTCGGGGATCAGCCCCAGCATTTT | CASSFGDQPQHF
TRBJ2-7 | NA | TRBV6-5 | NA | TGTGCCAGCAGCGAGGGGGATATCTACGAGCAGTACTTC | CASSEGDIYEQYF
TRBJ1-1 | NA | TRBV10-3 | NA | TGTGCCATCAATCGGGGAGTCGACACTGAAGCTTTCTTT | CAINRGVDTEAFF
TRBJ2-4 | NA | TRBV12-2 | NA | TGTGCAAGTCGCTTAGAGGGCTGGGACAGGGGGCAGGAGAACATTCAGTACTTC | CASRLEGWDRGQENIQYF
TRBJ2-1 | NA | TRBV5-1 | NA | TGCGCCAGCAGCCTGGTAGGCCGCTCCTACAATGAGCAGTTCTTC | CASSLVGRSYNEQFF
TRBJ1-4 | NA | TRBV6-5 | NA | TGTGCCAGCAGCTTCACTCCTGGAAGGAATGAAAAACTGTTTTTT | CASSFTPGRNEKLFF
TRBJ1-1 | NA | TRBV5-5 | NA | TGTGCCAGCAGCTTGATGGGGGGAGAGACTGAAGCTTTCTTT | CASSLMGGETEAFF
TRBJ1-4 | NA | TRBV3-1/TRBV3-2 | TRBD1 | TGTGCCAGCAGCCAAGTAACAGGGGGCCGGGAAAAACTGTTTTTT | CASSQVTGGREKLFF
TRBJ2-1 | NA | TRBV4-1 | TRBD2 | TGCGCCAGCAGCCAAGATCGAACTAGCGGGAATTCACCCTACAATGAGCAGTTCTTC | CASSQDRTSGNSPYNEQFF
TRBJ2-1 | NA | TRBV30 | TRBD1 | TGTGCCTGGAGCCCGGGACAGGGCTACAATGAGCAGTTCTTC | CAWSPGQGYNEQFF
TRBJ1-2 | NA | TRBV6-6 | TRBD1 | TGTGCCAGCAGTCACACAGGGGGCGATGGCTACACCTTC | CASSHTGGDGYTF
TRBJ2-7 | NA | TRBV4-2 | NA | TGTGCCAGCAGCCAAGTGACAGGGACTCCCTACGAGCAGTACTTC | CASSQVTGTPYEQYF
TRBJ1-2 | NA | TRBV5-1 | NA | TGCGCCAGCAGCTTGGATGACTATGGCTACACCTTC | CASSLDDYGYTF
TRBJ2-3 | NA | TRBV5-1 | NA | TGCGCCAGCAGCTTGGAAGGCGGGGGCATCACAGATACGCAGTATTTT | CASSLEGGGITDTQYF
TRBJ1-2 | NA | TRBV7-9 | TRBD1 | TGTGCCAGCAGCTTGACAGGGGGCTGCTATGGCTACACCTTC | CASSLTGGCYGYTF
TRBJ2-1 | NA | TRBV27 | NA | TGTGCCAGCAGTTTATCATCGGTTTGGGCGAATGAGCAGTTCTTC | CASSLSSVWANEQFF
TRBJ2-3 | NA | TRBV7-9 | NA | TGTGCCAGCAGCCCGCTAGTGGATACGCAGTATTTT | CASSPLVDTQYF
TRBJ1-2 | NA | TRBV6-5 | NA | TGTGCCAGCAGTTACTCCGCGGACAGTAACTATGGCTACACCTTC | CASSYSADSNYGYTF
TRBJ2-3 | few | TRBV19 | TRBD1 | TGTGCCAGTAGTACCTACAGGGGGCATTCCACAGATACGCAGTATTTT | CASSTYRGHSTDTQYF
TRBJ2-7 | NA | TRBV3-1/TRBV3-2 | TRBD1 | TGTGCCAGCAGCGGACGCCGGGACAGACAGAAGGACGAGCAGTACTTC | CASSGRRDRQKDEQYF
TRBJ1-2 | once | TRBV5-1 | TRBD1 | TGCGCCAGCAGGATGACAGGGAACTATGGCTACACCTTC | CASRMTGNYGYTF
TRBJ2-7 | NA | TRBV19 | NA | TGTGCCAGTAGTGGTGACTACGAGCAGTACTTC | CASSGDYEQYF
TRBJ2-3 | NA | TRBV7-9 | TRBD2 | TGTGCCAGCAGCTCTCGACTAGCGGGGGGCACAGATACGCAGTATTTT | CASSSRLAGGTDTQYF
TRBJ2-3 | NA | TRBV28 | NA | TGTGCCAGCAGGGATGGCATGTCGTCTCTAGATACGCAGTATTTT | CASRDGMSSLDTQYF
TRBJ1-2 | NA | TRBV19 | TRBD1 | TGTGCCAGTAGTATCCTCCCAGGGGGCGGGGGATTCGTTGGCTACACCTTC | CASSILPGGGGFVGYTF
TRBJ2-2 | NA | TRBV18 | NA | TGTGCCAGTTCCTTGAGGGGAGGCGACACCGGGGAGCTGTTTTTT | CASSLRGGDTGELFF
TRBJ2-1 | NA | TRBV6-4 | TRBD1 | TGTGCCAGCAGTGAGTGCCCGGGACAGGCCGTTGTGTGGGACAATGAGCAGTTCTTC | CASSECPGQAVVWDNEQFF
TRBJ2-7 | NA | TRBV30 | NA | TGTGCCTGGAGTGTACCACAGGGAAAGCACGAGCAGTACTTC | CAWSVPQGKHEQYF
TRBJ2-4 | NA | TRBV10-3 | TRBD1 | TGTGCCATCAGAACGAACAGGGGCCAGGTCTTAATGAGGAACATTCAGTACTTC | CAIRTNRGQVLMRNIQYF
TRBJ2-1 | NA | TRBV5-6 | TRBD2 | TGTGCCAGCAGCTTGTCGACTAGCGGGAGAGATGAGCAGTTCTTC | CASSLSTSGRDEQFF
TRBJ2-1 | NA | TRBV9 | NA | TGTGCCAGCAGCGTGGGCTCGGGGGACAATGAGCAGTTCTTC | CASSVGSGDNEQFF
TRBJ2-7 | NA | TRBV3-1/TRBV3-2 | TRBD2 | TGTGCCAGCAGCCCGCTAGCGGGGGGATCCTACGAGCAGTACTTC | CASSPLAGGSYEQYF
TRBJ1-2 | NA | TRBV29-1 | NA | TGCAGCGTTGAACAGGGTGACTCCTTC | CSVEQGDSF
TRBJ1-1 | NA | TRBV4-2 | NA | TGTGCCAGCAGCCAAGCCGGGGTGAACACTGAAGCTTTCTTT | CASSQAGVNTEAFF
TRBJ1-5 | NA | TRBV7-9 | NA | TGTGCCAGCAGCTTCGGTCTCGGCGGCAATCAGCCCCAGCATTTT | CASSFGLGGNQPQHF
TRBJ2-1 | NA | TRBV4-1 | TRBD2 | TGCGCCAGCAGCCAAGAGTTTGGCGTGGCTAGCGGGAGGCCATCCTCCTACAATGAGCAGTTCTTC | CASSQEFGVASGRPSSYNEQFF
TRBJ2-1 | NA | TRBV27 | NA | TGTGCCAGCAGTCCCTTTTTGCTGGGCGCCAGGGACAATGAGCAGTTCTTC | CASSPFLLGARDNEQFF
TRBJ2-7 | NA | TRBV5-1 | NA | TGCGCCAGCAGCTCAAGCTCCTACGAGCAGTACTTC | CASSSSSYEQYF
TRBJ1-1 | once | TRBV27 | NA | TGTGCCAGCAGTCGCATCGTTACCGGGAACACTGAAGCTTTCTTT | CASSRIVTGNTEAFF
TRBJ1-5 | once | TRBV20-1 | TRBD1 | TGCAGTGCTAGTTTCCCAGGGGGGACGTTTGGACAGCCCCAGCATTTT | CSASFPGGTFGQPQHF
TRBJ2-7 | few | TRBV27 | TRBD1 | TGTGCCAGCAGTTCGGACAGGGGGCTGAACGAGCAGTACTTC | CASSSDRGLNEQYF
TRBJ1-2 | NA | TRBV2 | NA | TGTGCCAGCAGTACAACAGGGAACTATGGCTACACCTTC | CASSTTGNYGYTF
TRBJ2-1 | NA | TRBV3-1/TRBV3-2 | NA | TGTGCCAGCAGCCAAGGGGGGGTCAGGGGTGAGCAGTTCTTC | CASSQGGVRGEQFF
TRBJ1-3 | NA | TRBV2 | TRBD1 | TGTGCCATATCGACAGGGGTTGGCACCATATATTTT | CAISTGVGTIYF
TRBJ1-4 | NA | TRBV11-2 | NA | TGTGCCAGCAGCTTAAATTTCCGGGACGCCCGGGGGGCTAATGAAAAACTGTTTTTT | CASSLNFRDARGANEKLFF
TRBJ2-3 | NA | TRBV2 | TRBD2 | TGTGCCAGCAGTGCTAGACTAGCGGGGAGCACAGATACGCAGTATTTT | CASSARLAGSTDTQYF
TRBJ2-2 | NA | TRBV30 | NA | TGTGCCTGGAGTGGTCTAGGGGGCACCGGGGAGCTGTTTTTT | CAWSGLGGTGELFF
TRBJ2-1 | NA | TRBV7-2 | NA | TGTGCCAGCAGATGGACCGGTTTAAGGGACAATGAGCAGTTCTTC | CASRWTGLRDNEQFF